Included here is one T cell receptor (beta chain) sequence, with context. Only one base separates this from a far larger clonotype, so it likely reflects a read error. Other DNA sequences in this sample translate to the same CDR3. The data derive from a study of blood T cell repertoires in COVID-19. Study background: From the United States, Italy and Spain came samples of acute and convalescent COVID-19.

Assay used: immunoSEQ multiplex PCR; TCRdb lists only in-frame clones, some missing. The sample holds 200,000 to 250,000 clones, about 91% seen once. The receptor was derived from a man older than 75 with acute or convalescent COVID-19. Specimen: peripheral blood.

CDR3 region: CASSLQGNQPQHF. The CDR3, as DNA: TGTGCCAGCAGTTTACAGGGGAATCAGCCCCAGCATTTT. This chain connects TRBV12-3 or TRBV12-4 to TRBJ1-5, with D possibly TRBD1 on 6 matching bases. The CDR3 has 13 amino acids. Trimming took 2 bases from V and 4 from J, leaving 6 bases between them.